The next 22 T cell receptor beta chains were all read from a single sample in a study of regulatory T cells in long-lasting Graves disease. CDR3 regions were amplified by Arm-PCR using iRepertoire HTBI primers to build TCR beta libraries. Each CDR3 protein gets one entry after TCRdb re-called the multiplex PCR reads with MiXCR. The data contain about half a million distinct CDR3 sequences, under 25% of them singletons. Regarding time point: persistent/refractory GD, antithyroid drugs over 5 years with positive TRAb. TCR sequences were obtained from RNA taken from PBMCs. Specimen: peripheral blood mononuclear cells (PBMCs), collected when the disease was refractory, from a patient treated with antithyroid drugs. These receptors all come from a female donor with Graves disease.

This clonotype was seen a few times. V usage is TRBV6-1 and J usage is TRBJ1-5; 8 nucleotides match TRBD1. This CDR3 is built from 16 residues. The germline V gene encodes CDR1 MNHNS and CDR2 SASEGT. Germline trimming cut 8 bases from V and 3 bases from J; bases unmatched to any gene: 12. CDR3 nucleotides: TGTGCCAGCTCCGGACAGGGCGGGTTAATCAATCAGCCCCAGCATTTT. It yields the protein CASSGQGGLINQPQHF.

The chain carries TRBV7-9 and TRBJ2-7, with TRBD2 as a possible D gene (6 bases). Germline-derived CDR1 and CDR2 are SEHNR and FQNEAQ (reference sequence). The CDR3 length is 12 residues. Trimming removed 5 bases at V and 5 bases at J, with 10 bases between. CDR3 bases: TGTGCCAGCAGCGACCCGGGGGACGAGCAGTACTTC. This gives the protein CASSDPGDEQYF.

The chain combines TRBV7-2 with TRBJ2-3; 13 bases map to TRBD2. After removal of 5 bases from V and 5 bases from J, the junction contained 10 bases not matched to a gene. CDR3 size: 17 residues. In germline, CDR1 is SGHTA, CDR2 FQGNSA. CDR3 coding DNA: TGTGCCAGCAGCCGCCTCTGGACTAGCGGGGGTGGAGATACGCAGTATTTT. Translation: CASSRLWTSGGGDTQYF.

The genes are TRBV10-3 and TRBJ1-1, with D possibly being TRBD1 (5 bases). The CDR3 is 14 amino acids. V gave up 4 bases and J gave up 1 base, with 10 bases separating them. CDR1 and CDR2 (germline): ENHRY, SYGVKD. The CDR3 protein is CAISAGIWNTEAFF. The CDR3 region has the DNA TGTGCCATCAGTGCAGGGATCTGGAACACTGAAGCTTTCTTT.

In this sample, this clonotype turned up a few times. The CDR3 sequence: CASSAGQGNSPLHF. CDR3 bases: TGTGCCAGTAGCGCGGGACAGGGGAATTCACCCCTCCACTTT. The V and J genes are TRBV19 and TRBJ1-6, with 10 bases that match TRBD1. Losses at the gene ends were 6 bases for V and 7 bases for J; bases not matched to a gene: 3. CDR1 and CDR2 from the germline V gene are LNHDA and SQIVND (reference sequence). The CDR3 loop spans 14 amino acids.

Ten or more counts support this clonotype. The V call is TRBV12-3 or TRBV12-4, the J call TRBJ1-2, with TRBD1 matching 10 bases. The CDR3 extends over 13 amino acids. The J segment lost 4 bases and the V segment lost 5 bases, leaving 1 base of the junction unmatched. Written as DNA, the CDR3 is TGTGCCAGCAGTAGGACAGGGGGCTATGGCTACACCTTC. Translating it yields CASSRTGGYGYTF.

As concerns this clonotype: A far larger clone is only one base removed, so a read error is likely. The chain has TRBV11-3 and TRBJ2-1; D remains ambiguous. Trimming cost V 6 bases and J 1 base, with 7 bases left between them. The germline V gene has CDR1 SGHNT and CDR2 YENEEA. CDR3 length: 13 residues. Here the CDR3 DNA reads TGTGCCAGCAGGTTTGCTTCCTACAATGAGCAGTTCTTC. The encoded protein is CASRFASYNEQFF.

The chain combines TRBV3-2 with TRBJ1-4; TRBD1, the table's D call, lacks a check against the DNA. TRBV3-2 constitutes a pseudogene. The CDR3 covers 15 residues. CDR3 sequence: CASSRRDSLNEKLFF. CDR3 bases: TGTGCCAGCAGCCGCCGGGACAGTTTAAATGAAAAACTGTTTTTT.

This clonotype has a count of ten or more. The chain couples TRBV6-1 to TRBJ2-6; D ambiguous. Trimming removed 8 bases at V and 1 base at J, with 12 bases between. The CDR3 covers 15 residues. Germline CDR1 MNHNS, CDR2 SASEGT. The CDR3 DNA is TGTGCCAGCGATTATAGTACTTCTGGGGCCAACGTCCTGACTTTC. This encodes CASDYSTSGANVLTF.

This clonotype was observed a handful of times. The CDR3: CASSPGRLNEKLFF. The CDR3 coding sequence is TGTGCCAGCTCACCAGGACGGCTAAATGAAAAACTGTTTTTT. The J gene is TRBJ1-4, the V gene TRBV18; no clear D gene. This CDR3 comprises 14 residues. Between the trimmed V and J ends, which lost 2 bases and 5 bases, there was a span of 9 bases. CDR1 is KGHSH, CDR2 LQKENI, per germline.

On this clonotype itself: At one end, the junction sequence differs from germline, possibly due to a read error. V gene TRBV3-1 combines with J gene TRBJ1-4; the D is unclear. The germline gives CDR1 LGHDT, CDR2 YNNKEL (reference sequence). There are 15 residues in the CDR3. The CDR3 loop reads CASSQSMVTNEKLFF. Here the CDR3 DNA reads TGTGCTAGCAGCCAAAGTATGGTAACTAATGAAAAACTGTTTTTT.

This clonotype has only a few counts. This chain connects TRBV20-1 to TRBJ2-7; the match to TRBD2 covers 8 bases. The CDR3 length is 16 residues. V trimming: 2 bases; J trimming: 6 bases; junction bases outside the gene matches: 15. The germline V gene has CDR1 DFQATT and CDR2 SNEGSKA (reference sequence). The CDR3 loop is CSARSLGREAFPEQYF. The CDR3 DNA reads as TGCAGTGCTAGATCACTCGGGAGGGAGGCCTTTCCCGAGCAGTACTTC.

The V and J genes are TRBV20-1 and TRBJ2-5, with D maybe TRBD1 (6 bases). The V gene's germline CDR1 is DFQATT and CDR2 SNEGSKA (reference sequence). CDR3 length: 13 residues. V was clipped by 3 bases and J by 1 base, with 9 bases between them. The CDR3 here is CSASRDIQETQYF. The CDR3 nucleotides read TGCAGTGCTAGTAGGGACATCCAAGAGACCCAGTACTTC.

At least ten counts were recorded for this clonotype. The gene calls are TRBV2 and TRBJ2-2, with D perhaps TRBD1 (5 bases). The V gene's germline CDR1 is SNHLY and CDR2 FYNNEI. This CDR3 has 15 residues. Between the trimmed V and J ends, which lost 6 bases and 2 bases, there was a span of 13 bases. In nucleotides, the CDR3 is TGTGCCAGCAGCTGGGGCAGCACTAACACCGGGGAGCTGTTTTTT. Amino acids: CASSWGSTNTGELFF. The full variable domain, in which reference TRBV2 and TRBJ2-2 provide the parts outside the CDR3, is EPEVTQTPSHQVTQMGQEVILRCVPISNHLYFYWYRQILGQKVEFLVSFYNNEISEKSEIFDDQFSVERPDGSNFTLKIRSTKLEDSAMYFCASSWGSTNTGELFFGEGSRLTVL.

As for this clonotype: This may be a read error, as it is one base from a much larger clone. The genes are TRBV7-2 and TRBJ1-4; no reliable D call. V lost 4 bases to trimming and J lost 8 bases, with 8 bases between them. Germline CDR1 reads SGHTA; CDR2 reads FQGNSA. The CDR3 extends over 12 amino acids. Here the CDR3 DNA reads TGTGCCAGCAGCTCGTGGGGAGAAAAACTGTTTTTT. This translates into CASSSWGEKLFF.

In its sample, this clonotype was seen many times. This chain connects TRBV11-2 to TRBJ1-2, with 11 bases that match TRBD1. V gave up 1 base and J gave up 4 bases; unmatched junction bases: 5. This CDR3 has 16 amino acids. The germline V gene encodes CDR1 SGHAT and CDR2 FQNNGV. CDR3 coding DNA: TGTGCCAGCAGCTTAGCAGGACAGGGGGCTGGCTATGGCTACACCTTC. Encoded protein: CASSLAGQGAGYGYTF.

Ten or more counts support this clonotype. This chain joins TRBV2 and TRBJ1-1; perhaps TRBD1 as D (6 bases). The CDR3 covers 14 residues. V was shortened by 6 bases and J by 4 bases, with 15 bases between the two germline ends. CDR1 and CDR2 from the germline V gene are SNHLY and FYNNEI. CDR3 residues: CASRLLGQLTEAFF. The CDR3 coding sequence is TGTGCCAGCAGACTTTTGGGACAACTCACTGAAGCTTTCTTT.

This clonotype was seen repeatedly, ten times or more. The V gene is TRBV12-3 or TRBV12-4, the J gene TRBJ2-7, with a possible D match to TRBD1 (6 bases). CDR3 size: 14 residues. Trimming left V 2 bases short and J 5 bases short, with 13 bases between. The CDR3 loop is CASSLSFGGNEQYF. The CDR3 DNA reads as TGTGCCAGCAGTTTATCATTTGGGGGCAACGAGCAGTACTTC.

This chain uses TRBV9 with TRBJ2-7; D may be TRBD2 (5 bases). Germline V gives CDR1 SGDLS, CDR2 YYNGEE. There are 14 residues in the CDR3. The V end lost 4 bases, the J end lost 7 bases, and 18 bases lay between the germline ends. The CDR3 sequence: CASSPRAGGQEQYF. CDR3 sequence (DNA): TGTGCCAGCAGCCCTCGGGCGGGTGGTCAGGAGCAGTACTTC.

This clonotype was observed many times. This sequence joins TRBV12-3 or TRBV12-4 and TRBJ1-2; a weak D match, TRBD1 (6 bases). CDR3 length equals 13 residues. Deletions cut 6 bases from V and 1 base from J, with 9 bases between. CDR3: CASRNRDNYGYTF. CDR3 nucleotide sequence: TGTGCCAGCAGAAACAGGGATAACTATGGCTACACCTTC.

The chain carries TRBV24-1 and TRBJ2-3, with 7 bases matching TRBD2. This CDR3 has 17 amino acids. Germline CDR1 and CDR2: KGHDR and SFDVKD. The J segment lost 4 bases and the V segment lost 3 bases, leaving 12 bases of the junction unmatched. The CDR3 is CATSDHPYGLGPDTQYF. CDR3 DNA sequence: TGTGCCACCAGTGATCACCCGTACGGACTAGGTCCAGATACGCAGTATTTT.

Comment on this clonotype: A much larger clone differs from this one at a single base, so this may be a read error. The CDR3 DNA follows: TGTGCCAGCAGTAGAAGGGGGTCTAATGAAAAACTGTCTTTT. Protein sequence: CASSRRGSNEKLSF. The chain links TRBV28 to TRBJ1-4; D is possibly TRBD1 (6 bases). This CDR3 is 14 amino acids long. Germline assignment: CDR1 MDHEN and CDR2 SYDVKM.